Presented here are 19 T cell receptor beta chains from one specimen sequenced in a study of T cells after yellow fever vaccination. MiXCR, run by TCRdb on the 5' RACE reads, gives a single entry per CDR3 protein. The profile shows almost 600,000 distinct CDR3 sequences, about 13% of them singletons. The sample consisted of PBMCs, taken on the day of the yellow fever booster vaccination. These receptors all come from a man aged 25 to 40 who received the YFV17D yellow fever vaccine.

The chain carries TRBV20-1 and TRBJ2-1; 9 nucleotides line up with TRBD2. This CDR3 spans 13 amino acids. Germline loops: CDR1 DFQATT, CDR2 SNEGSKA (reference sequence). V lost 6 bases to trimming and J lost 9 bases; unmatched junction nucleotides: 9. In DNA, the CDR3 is TGCAGTGCGGCGGGACTAGCCTATGGTGAGCAGTTCTTC. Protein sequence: CSAAGLAYGEQFF.

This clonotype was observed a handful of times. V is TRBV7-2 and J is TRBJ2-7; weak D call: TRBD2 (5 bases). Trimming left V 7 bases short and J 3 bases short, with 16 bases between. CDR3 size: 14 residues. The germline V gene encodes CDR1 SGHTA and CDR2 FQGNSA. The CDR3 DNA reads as TGTGCCAGCAACGTTTGGGGAGATCACTACGAGCAGTACTTC. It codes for CASNVWGDHYEQYF.

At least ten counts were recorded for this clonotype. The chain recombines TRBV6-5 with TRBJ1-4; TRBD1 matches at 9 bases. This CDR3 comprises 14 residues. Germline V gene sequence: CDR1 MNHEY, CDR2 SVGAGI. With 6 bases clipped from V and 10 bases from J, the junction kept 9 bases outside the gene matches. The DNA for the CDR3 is TGTGCCAGCAGCTTAGACAGGGGGGCAGGAAAACTGTTTTTT. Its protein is CASSLDRGAGKLFF.

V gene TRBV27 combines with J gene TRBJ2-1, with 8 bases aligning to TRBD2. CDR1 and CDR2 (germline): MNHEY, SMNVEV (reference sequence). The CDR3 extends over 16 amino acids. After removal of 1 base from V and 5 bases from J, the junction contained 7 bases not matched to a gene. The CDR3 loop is CASSLLAGGRNNEQFF. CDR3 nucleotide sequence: TGTGCCAGCAGTTTATTGGCCGGCGGGAGGAACAATGAGCAGTTCTTC.

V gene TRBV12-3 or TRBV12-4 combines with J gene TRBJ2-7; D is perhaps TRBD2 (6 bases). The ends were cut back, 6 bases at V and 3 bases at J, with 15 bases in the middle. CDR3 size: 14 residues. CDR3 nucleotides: TGTGCCAGCAGCCGTCTAGCGATCATCTACGAGCAGTACTTC. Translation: CASSRLAIIYEQYF.

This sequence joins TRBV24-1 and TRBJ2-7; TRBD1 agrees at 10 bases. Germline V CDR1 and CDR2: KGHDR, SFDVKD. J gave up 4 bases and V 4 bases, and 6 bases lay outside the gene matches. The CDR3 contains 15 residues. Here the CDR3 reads CATSEAGTGEYEQYF. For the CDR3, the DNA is TGTGCCACCAGTGAGGCCGGGACAGGGGAATACGAGCAGTACTTC.

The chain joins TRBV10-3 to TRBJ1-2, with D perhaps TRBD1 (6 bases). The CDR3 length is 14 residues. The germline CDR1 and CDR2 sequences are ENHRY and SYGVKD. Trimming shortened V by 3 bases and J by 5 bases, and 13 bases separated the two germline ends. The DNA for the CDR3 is TGTGCCATCAGTGACCGACAGGAGATTTATGGCTACACCTTC. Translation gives CAISDRQEIYGYTF.

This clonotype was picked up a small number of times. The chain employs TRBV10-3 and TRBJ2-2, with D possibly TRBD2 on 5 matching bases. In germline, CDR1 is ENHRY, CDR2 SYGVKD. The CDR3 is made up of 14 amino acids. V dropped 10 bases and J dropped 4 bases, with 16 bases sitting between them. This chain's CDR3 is CATGSLAITGELFF. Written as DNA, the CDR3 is TGTGCCACCGGATCTCTAGCAATCACCGGGGAGCTGTTTTTT.

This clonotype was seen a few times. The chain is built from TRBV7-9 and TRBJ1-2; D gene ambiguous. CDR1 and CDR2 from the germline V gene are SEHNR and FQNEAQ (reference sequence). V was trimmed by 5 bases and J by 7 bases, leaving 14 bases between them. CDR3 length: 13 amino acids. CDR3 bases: TGTGCCAGCAGCCCCCCCGGGGAAGGTGGCTACACCTTC. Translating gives CASSPPGEGGYTF.

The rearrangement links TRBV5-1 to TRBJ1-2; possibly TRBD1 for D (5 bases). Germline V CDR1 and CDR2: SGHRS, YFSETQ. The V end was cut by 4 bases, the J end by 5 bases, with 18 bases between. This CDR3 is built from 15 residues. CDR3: CASSATGTDSYGYTF. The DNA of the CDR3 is TGCGCCAGCAGCGCAACCGGGACCGACTCTTATGGCTACACCTTC.

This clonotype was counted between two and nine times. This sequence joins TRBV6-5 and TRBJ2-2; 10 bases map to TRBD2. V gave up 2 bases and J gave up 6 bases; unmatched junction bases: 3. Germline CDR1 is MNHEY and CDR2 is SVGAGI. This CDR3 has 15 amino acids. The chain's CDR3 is CASSYLAGVSGELFF. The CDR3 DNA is TGTGCCAGCAGTTACCTAGCGGGAGTTTCCGGGGAGCTGTTTTTT.

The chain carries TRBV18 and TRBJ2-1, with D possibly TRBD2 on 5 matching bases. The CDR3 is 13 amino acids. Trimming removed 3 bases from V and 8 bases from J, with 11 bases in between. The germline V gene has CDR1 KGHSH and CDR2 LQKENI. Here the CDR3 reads CASSPYGIDEQFF. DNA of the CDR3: TGTGCCAGCTCACCGTACGGGATCGATGAGCAGTTCTTC.

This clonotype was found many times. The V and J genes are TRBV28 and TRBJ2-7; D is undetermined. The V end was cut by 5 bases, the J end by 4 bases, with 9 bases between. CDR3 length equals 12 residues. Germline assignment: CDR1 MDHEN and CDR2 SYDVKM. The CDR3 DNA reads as TGTGCCAGCAGTGCCGGACGATACGAGCAGTACTTC. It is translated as CASSAGRYEQYF.

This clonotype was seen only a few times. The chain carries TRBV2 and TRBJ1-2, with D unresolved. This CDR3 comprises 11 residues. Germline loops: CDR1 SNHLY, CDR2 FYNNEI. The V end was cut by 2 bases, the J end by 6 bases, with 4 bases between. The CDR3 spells CASSERDGYTF. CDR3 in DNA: TGTGCCAGCAGTGAAAGGGATGGCTACACCTTC.

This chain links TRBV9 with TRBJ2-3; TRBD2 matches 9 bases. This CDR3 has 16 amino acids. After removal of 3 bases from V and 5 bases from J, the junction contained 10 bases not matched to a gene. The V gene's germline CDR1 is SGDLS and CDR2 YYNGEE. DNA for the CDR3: TGTGCCAGCAGCGCGTACTTAGCGGGAGCGGGAGATACGCAGTATTTT. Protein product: CASSAYLAGAGDTQYF.

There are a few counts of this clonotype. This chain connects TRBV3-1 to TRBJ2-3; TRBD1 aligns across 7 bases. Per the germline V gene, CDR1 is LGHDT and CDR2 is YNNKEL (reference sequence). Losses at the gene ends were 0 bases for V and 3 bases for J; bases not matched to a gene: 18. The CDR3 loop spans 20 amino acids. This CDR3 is CASSQDRQGMAPVNTDTQYF. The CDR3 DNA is TGTGCCAGCAGCCAAGATCGACAGGGAATGGCCCCAGTGAATACAGATACGCAGTATTTT.

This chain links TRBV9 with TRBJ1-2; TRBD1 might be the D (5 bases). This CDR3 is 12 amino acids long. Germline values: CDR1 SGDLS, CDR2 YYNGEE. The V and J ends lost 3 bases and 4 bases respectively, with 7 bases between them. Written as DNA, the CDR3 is TGTGCCAGCAGCGACAGGTCCTATGGCTACACCTTC. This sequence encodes CASSDRSYGYTF.

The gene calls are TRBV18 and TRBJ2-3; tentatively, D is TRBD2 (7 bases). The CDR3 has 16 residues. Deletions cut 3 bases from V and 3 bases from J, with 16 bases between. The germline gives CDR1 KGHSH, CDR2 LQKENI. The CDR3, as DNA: TGTGCCAGCTCACCTTCATCGGGGGGCTGGACAGATACGCAGTATTTT. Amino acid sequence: CASSPSSGGWTDTQYF.

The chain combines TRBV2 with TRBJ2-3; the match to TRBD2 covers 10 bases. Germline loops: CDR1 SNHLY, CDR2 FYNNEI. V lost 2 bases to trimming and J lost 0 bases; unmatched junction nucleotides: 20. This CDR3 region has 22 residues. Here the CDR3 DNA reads TGTGCCAGCAGTGAAAGGGACCAGGGACTAGCGAATCTCTGGACTAGCACAGATACGCAGTATTTT. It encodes CASSERDQGLANLWTSTDTQYF.